A selection of T cell receptor beta chains follows, all from one sample in a study of blood T cell repertoires in COVID-19. The assay was immunoSEQ multiplex PCR, and TCRdb's table has in-frame clones only and misses some. The sample carries about 56,000 clones, roughly 89% recorded once. Material: peripheral blood. Receptors originate from a woman aged 60-75 years with COVID-19, enrolled during active disease. Each CDR3 is given with its conserved first and last residue. Fields, in order: CDR3 DNA, CDR3 protein, J gene, clone size, D gene, V gene. The D gene is left open where the match is weak. Clone size is stated in some rows and not others, as once, few, many or a class when expanded.

TGTGCCAGCAGTGTACCCGGGAGGACTAGCGGCACAGATACGCAGTATTTT CASSVPGRTSGTDTQYF TRBJ2-3 - TRBD2 TRBV27
TGTGCCAGCAGTTCGGGACAGGGTGATTCACCCCTCCACTTT CASSSGQGDSPLHF TRBJ1-6 - TRBD1 TRBV28
TGTGCCACTAGCCGGACTACAGCTAAAAATGAGCAGTTCTTC CATSRTTAKNEQFF TRBJ2-1 - - TRBV7-9
TGTGCCAGCAGTTTATCCAGGGACAATGAGCAGTTCTTC CASSLSRDNEQFF TRBJ2-1 once - TRBV27
TGTGCCAGCAGTTATACAGGGTACTATGGCTACACCTTC CASSYTGYYGYTF TRBJ1-2 - - TRBV5-4
TGTGCCAGCAGCCCAGGACTAAGCGAGCAGTACTTC CASSPGLSEQYF TRBJ2-7 - - TRBV7-9
TGTGCCAGCAGTGAGCGGGGCCCCTACGAGCAGTACTTC CASSERGPYEQYF TRBJ2-7 - - TRBV2
TGCGCCAGCAGCTTGGATAGAGGGAACACTGAAGCTTTCTTT CASSLDRGNTEAFF TRBJ1-1 - - TRBV5-1
TGTGCCACCAGCAGGAACAGGGGGGCGAACGAGCAGTACTTC CATSRNRGANEQYF TRBJ2-7 - TRBD1 TRBV15
TGCGCCAGCAGCCAAGCCTGGACCCGGGAATACAATGAGCAGTTCTTC CASSQAWTREYNEQFF TRBJ2-1 - - TRBV4-3
TGTGCCAGTAGTATTAGGGACTCTTATACGAATGAGCAGTTCTTC CASSIRDSYTNEQFF TRBJ2-1 - - TRBV19
TGCAGCGTTGGTCTCCTAGCGGGAGGGCGTGGCGGGGAGCTGTTTTTT CSVGLLAGGRGGELFF TRBJ2-2 - TRBD2 TRBV29-1
TGCGCCAGCAGCCAAGTTGCGGGCTCGGGGGAGCAGTTCTTC CASSQVAGSGEQFF TRBJ2-1 - - TRBV4-3
TGCGCCAGCAGCCTCCGGACAGGGGAAAAACTGTTTTTT CASSLRTGEKLFF TRBJ1-4 - TRBD1 TRBV4-1
TGTGCCAGCAGCCAGCTGGCTACAGGGGGAACTAATGAAAAACTGTTTTTT CASSQLATGGTNEKLFF TRBJ1-4 - TRBD1 TRBV4-2
TGTGCCAGCAGTTCGTCCGGGACAGGGGCTTACAATGAGCAGTTCTTC CASSSSGTGAYNEQFF TRBJ2-1 - TRBD1 TRBV6-5
TGTGCCAGCAGCCTCCTCGAGGAGGGGAGGGCTTTCTTT CASSLLEEGRAFF TRBJ1-1 - - TRBV6-5
TGTGCCAGCAGCTTCAGGGGGAAAATCAATCAGCCCCAGCATTTT CASSFRGKINQPQHF TRBJ1-5 - TRBD1 TRBV5-8
TGTGCCAGCAGCCGTAGGGACAAATACACCGGGGAGCTGTTTTTT CASSRRDKYTGELFF TRBJ2-2 - - TRBV14
TGCGCCAGCAGCCAAGAGGCCGGGACAGGGGTTCCAGGCTATGGCTACACCTTC CASSQEAGTGVPGYGYTF TRBJ1-2 - TRBD1 TRBV4-3
TGTGCCAGCAGCCAGGAGGGAGGGAGCACAGATACGCAGTATTTT CASSQEGGSTDTQYF TRBJ2-3 - TRBD2 TRBV4-2
TGTGCCAGCAGCTTAGATCGACTAGCGGGAGGCGAGACCCAGTACTTC CASSLDRLAGGETQYF TRBJ2-5 - TRBD2 TRBV11-2
TGTGCCAGCCACCGGACTAGCGCAAATTCCTACGAGCAGTACTTC CASHRTSANSYEQYF TRBJ2-7 - TRBD2 TRBV6-5
TGTGCCAGCAGTACCTTATATGGGACAGGATCCGAGCAGTACTTC CASSTLYGTGSEQYF TRBJ2-7 - TRBD1 TRBV6-5
TGTGCCAGTAGTCCGTCAGGAAGATCCGAGGCGGGGACCCAGTACTTC CASSPSGRSEAGTQYF TRBJ2-5 - - TRBV19
TGTGCCAGCAGCGCAAGAGGGGGATCCTACAATGAGCAGTTCTTC CASSARGGSYNEQFF TRBJ2-1 - - TRBV5-4
TGTGCCAGCAGTGAATATACGGGATTTGCCTACGAGCAGTACTTC CASSEYTGFAYEQYF TRBJ2-7 - - TRBV25-1
TGTGCCAGCAGCTCGCGGGGCAGCCAAGAGACCCAGTACTTC CASSSRGSQETQYF TRBJ2-5 - - TRBV7-9
TGCGCCAGCAGCCAAGCCAGAACAGGGGGCAGCTATGGCTACACCTTC CASSQARTGGSYGYTF TRBJ1-2 few TRBD1 TRBV4-3
TGTGCCAGCAGCTGGGGGACAGGGAGGGGTGAGACCCAGTACTTC CASSWGTGRGETQYF TRBJ2-5 - TRBD1 TRBV11-3
TGTGCTAGTGGTTTGGTGGAGGGGCCCCAGCATTTT CASGLVEGPQHF TRBJ1-5 once - TRBV12-5
TGTGCCAGCAGCCAGCGGACAACTTTGAACACTGAGGCTTTCTTT CASSQRTTLNTEAFF TRBJ1-1 - - TRBV4-2
TGTGCCAGCAGTCTTCTCGGGACAGGGCTCTACGAGCAGTACTTC CASSLLGTGLYEQYF TRBJ2-7 - TRBD1 TRBV27
TGTGCCAGCAGCTGGGCTATCGGTGGTGAGCAGTTCTTC CASSWAIGGEQFF TRBJ2-1 - - TRBV5-5
TGTGCCAGCAGCCAAGCTGGACAAGGACCTAACTATGGCTACACCTTC CASSQAGQGPNYGYTF TRBJ1-2 - - TRBV4-2
TGTGCCAGCAGTCGTACGGGGGGAGGGGCTAGCGGGACCGACAATGAGCAGTTCTTC CASSRTGGGASGTDNEQFF TRBJ2-1 - TRBD2 TRBV9
TGTGCCAGCAGCCTCACTTCGGGATCTGGGGCCAACGTCCTGACTTTC CASSLTSGSGANVLTF TRBJ2-6 once - TRBV9
TGTGCCAGCAGCCCTTTAGGCGGGGGGACTAGCGGGAGTGCTGAGCAGTTCTTC CASSPLGGGTSGSAEQFF TRBJ2-1 - TRBD2 TRBV28
TGCGCCAGCAGTGAGTCACCGGGAACTAATGAAAAACTGTTTTTT CASSESPGTNEKLFF TRBJ1-4 - - TRBV10-2
TGTGCCAGCAGCCTTGGGACGGGGGATTCACCCCTCCACTTT CASSLGTGDSPLHF TRBJ1-6 - - TRBV3-1/TRBV3-2
TGTGCCAGCAGTTACTTGGGACAGCCGGGCTACACCTTC CASSYLGQPGYTF TRBJ1-2 - TRBD1 TRBV6-5
TGTGCCAGCAGCTCTTGGACAGGAGCAGATACGCAGTATTTT CASSSWTGADTQYF TRBJ2-3 once TRBD1 TRBV27
TGTGCCAGCAGTCAGACAGGGCTTACGATCGAGCAGTACTTC CASSQTGLTIEQYF TRBJ2-7 - TRBD1 TRBV2
TGTGCCAGCAGTTTCGGTTCAGGGGCCCAGCCCCAGCATTTT CASSFGSGAQPQHF TRBJ1-5 - - TRBV27
TGCGCCAGCAGCCAAGGAAGGGGGAATTCACCCCTCCACTTT CASSQGRGNSPLHF TRBJ1-6 - - TRBV4-3
TGCGCCAGCAGCCAAGGGCCGGCGAAGGGAGACGAAAAACTGTTTTTT CASSQGPAKGDEKLFF TRBJ1-4 - - TRBV4-3
TGTGCCAGCAGCCGCGGGGGTAGCTCCTACAATGAGCAGTTCTTC CASSRGGSSYNEQFF TRBJ2-1 - TRBD2 TRBV13
TGTGCCAGCAGCTTCGGGACACCCACTAATGAAAAACTGTTTTTT CASSFGTPTNEKLFF TRBJ1-4 many - TRBV5-4
TGTGCCTGGCGACAGTTGTACTATGGCTACACCTTC CAWRQLYYGYTF TRBJ1-2 - - TRBV30
TGTGCCAGCAGCACTAGGACAGGACCGGGAAACACCATATATTTT CASSTRTGPGNTIYF TRBJ1-3 - - TRBV21-1
TGTGCCAGCAGCCCCGTTTCGGGATACGAGCAGTACTTC CASSPVSGYEQYF TRBJ2-7 - - TRBV28
TGTGCCAGCAGCTTAGGGACTACAAGCTCCTACAATGAGCAGTTCTTC CASSLGTTSSYNEQFF TRBJ2-1 - - TRBV7-9
TGTGCCAGCAGCTCCGGCGGGGACTATGGCTACACCTTC CASSSGGDYGYTF TRBJ1-2 - - TRBV12-3/TRBV12-4
TGTGCCAGCAGCTTCGGCACTAGCGGGGGCAACAATGAGCAGTTCTTC CASSFGTSGGNNEQFF TRBJ2-1 - TRBD2 TRBV11-2